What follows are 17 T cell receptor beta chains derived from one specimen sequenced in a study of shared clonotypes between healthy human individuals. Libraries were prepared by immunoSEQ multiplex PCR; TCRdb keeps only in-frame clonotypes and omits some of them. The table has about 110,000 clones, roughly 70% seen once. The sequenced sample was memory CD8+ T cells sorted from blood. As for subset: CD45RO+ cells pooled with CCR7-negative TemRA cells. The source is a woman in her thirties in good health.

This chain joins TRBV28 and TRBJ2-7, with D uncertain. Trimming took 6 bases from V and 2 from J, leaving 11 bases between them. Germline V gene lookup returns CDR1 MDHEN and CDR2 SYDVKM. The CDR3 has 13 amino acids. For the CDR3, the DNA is TGTGCCAGCAGGGGTCCTAGAACCTACGAGCAGTACTTC. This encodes CASRGPRTYEQYF. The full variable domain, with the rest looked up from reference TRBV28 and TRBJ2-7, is DVKVTQSSRYLVKRTGEKVFLECVQDMDHENMFWYRQDPGLGLRLIYFSYDVKMKEKGDIPEGYSVSREKKERFSLILESASTNQTSMYLCASRGPRTYEQYFGPGTRLTVT.

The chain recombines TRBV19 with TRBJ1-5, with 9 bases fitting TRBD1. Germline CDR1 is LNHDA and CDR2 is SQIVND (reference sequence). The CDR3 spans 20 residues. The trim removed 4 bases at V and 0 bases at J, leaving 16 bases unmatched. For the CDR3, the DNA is TGTGCCAGTAGTACACCAGTCCTCGGCCGACAGGGGGTTAGCAATCAGCCCCAGCATTTT. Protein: CASSTPVLGRQGVSNQPQHF. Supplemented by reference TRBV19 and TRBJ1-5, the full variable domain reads DGGITQSPKYLFRKEGQNVTLSCEQNLNHDAMYWYRQDPGQGLRLIYYSQIVNDFQKGDIAEGYSVSREKKESFPLTVTSAQKNPTAFYLCASSTPVLGRQGVSNQPQHFGDGTRLSIL.

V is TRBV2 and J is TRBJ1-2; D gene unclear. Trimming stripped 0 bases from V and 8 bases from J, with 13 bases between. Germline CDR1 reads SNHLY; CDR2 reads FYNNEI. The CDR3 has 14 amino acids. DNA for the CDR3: TGTGCCAGCAGTGAAGCCGGGCAGGCGAGGGGCTACACCTTC. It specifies CASSEAGQARGYTF.

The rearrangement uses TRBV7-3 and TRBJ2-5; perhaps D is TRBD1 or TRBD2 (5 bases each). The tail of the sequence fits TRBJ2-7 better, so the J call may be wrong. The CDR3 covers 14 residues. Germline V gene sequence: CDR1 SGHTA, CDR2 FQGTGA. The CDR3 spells CASSLEGESYEQYF. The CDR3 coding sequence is TGTGCCAGCAGCTTAGAAGGGGAGAGCTACGAGCAGTACTTC.

For the CDR3, the DNA is TGTGCCAGCAGCTTGGGACAGATGAACACTGAAGCTTTCTTT. Protein: CASSLGQMNTEAFF. The chain employs TRBV5-4 and TRBJ1-1, with a possible D match to TRBD1 (5 bases). Per germline, CDR1 SGHNT and CDR2 YYREEE (reference sequence). Trimming stripped 0 bases from V and 0 bases from J, with 6 bases between. This CDR3 is 14 amino acids long.

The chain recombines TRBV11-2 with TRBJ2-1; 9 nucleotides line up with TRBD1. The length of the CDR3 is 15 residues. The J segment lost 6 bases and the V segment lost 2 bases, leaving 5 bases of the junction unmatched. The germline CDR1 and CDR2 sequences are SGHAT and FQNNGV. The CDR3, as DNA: TGTGCCAGCAGCTTATCCCCGACAGGGGGCAATGAGCAGTTCTTC. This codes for CASSLSPTGGNEQFF.

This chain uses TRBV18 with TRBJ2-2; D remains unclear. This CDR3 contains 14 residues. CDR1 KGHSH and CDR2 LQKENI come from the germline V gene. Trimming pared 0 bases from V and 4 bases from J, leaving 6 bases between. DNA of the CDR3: TGTGCCAGCTCACCACCGGACCCCACCGGGGAGCTGTTTTTT. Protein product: CASSPPDPTGELFF. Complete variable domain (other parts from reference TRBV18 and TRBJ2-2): NAGVMQNPRHLVRRRGQEARLRCSPMKGHSHVYWYRQLPEEGLKFMVYLQKENIIDESGMPKERFSAEFPKEGPSILRIQQVVRGDSAAYFCASSPPDPTGELFFGEGSRLTVL.

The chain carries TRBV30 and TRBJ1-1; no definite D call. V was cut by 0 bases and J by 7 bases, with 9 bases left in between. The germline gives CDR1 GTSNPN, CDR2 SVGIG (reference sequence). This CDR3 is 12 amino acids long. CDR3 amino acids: CAWSVWPVEAFF. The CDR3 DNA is TGTGCCTGGAGTGTTTGGCCAGTTGAAGCTTTCTTT.

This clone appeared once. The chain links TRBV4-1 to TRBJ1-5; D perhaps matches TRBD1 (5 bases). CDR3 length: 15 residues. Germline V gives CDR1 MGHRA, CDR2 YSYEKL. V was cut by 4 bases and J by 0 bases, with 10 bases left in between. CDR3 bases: TGCGCCAGCAGCCTTAGACAGACTAGCAATCAGCCCCAGCATTTT. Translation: CASSLRQTSNQPQHF.

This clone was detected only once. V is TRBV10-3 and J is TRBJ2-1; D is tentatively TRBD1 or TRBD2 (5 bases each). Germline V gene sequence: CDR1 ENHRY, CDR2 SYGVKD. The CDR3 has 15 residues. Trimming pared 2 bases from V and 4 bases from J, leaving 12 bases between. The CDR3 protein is CAISEEGQGYNEQFF. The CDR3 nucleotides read TGTGCCATCAGTGAGGAGGGCCAGGGTTACAATGAGCAGTTCTTC.

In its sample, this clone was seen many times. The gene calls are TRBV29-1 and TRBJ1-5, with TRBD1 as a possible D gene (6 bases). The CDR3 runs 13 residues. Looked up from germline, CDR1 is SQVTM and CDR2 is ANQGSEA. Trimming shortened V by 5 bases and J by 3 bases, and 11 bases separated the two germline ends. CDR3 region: CSVQGGANQPQHF. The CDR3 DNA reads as TGCAGCGTTCAAGGGGGGGCCAATCAGCCCCAGCATTTT.

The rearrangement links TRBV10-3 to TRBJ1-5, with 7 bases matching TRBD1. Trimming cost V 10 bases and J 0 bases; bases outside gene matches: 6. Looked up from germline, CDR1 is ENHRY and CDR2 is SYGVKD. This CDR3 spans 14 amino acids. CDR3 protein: CATTGQNSNQPQHF. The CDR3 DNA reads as TGTGCCACTACGGGACAGAATAGCAATCAGCCCCAGCATTTT.

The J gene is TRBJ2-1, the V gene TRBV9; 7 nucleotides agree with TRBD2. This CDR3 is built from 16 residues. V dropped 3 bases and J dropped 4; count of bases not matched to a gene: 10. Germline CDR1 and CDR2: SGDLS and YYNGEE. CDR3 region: CASSARPGRLYNEQFF. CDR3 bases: TGTGCCAGCAGCGCCCGTCCCGGGAGGCTTTACAATGAGCAGTTCTTC. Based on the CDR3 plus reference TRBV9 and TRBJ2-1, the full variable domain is DSGVTQTPKHLITATGQRVTLRCSPRSGDLSVYWYQQSLDQGLQFLIQYYNGEERAKGNILERFSAQQFPDLHSELNLSSLELGDSALYFCASSARPGRLYNEQFFGPGTRLTVL.

The CDR3 is CSVEDFGQGVDNEQFF. The CDR3 DNA reads as TGCAGCGTTGAAGATTTCGGCCAGGGGGTAGACAATGAGCAGTTCTTC. J is TRBJ2-1 and V is TRBV29-1; 7 nucleotides match TRBD1. V gave up 0 bases and J gave up 5 bases; unmatched junction bases: 10. CDR3 length: 16 residues. CDR1 is SQVTM, CDR2 ANQGSEA, per germline.

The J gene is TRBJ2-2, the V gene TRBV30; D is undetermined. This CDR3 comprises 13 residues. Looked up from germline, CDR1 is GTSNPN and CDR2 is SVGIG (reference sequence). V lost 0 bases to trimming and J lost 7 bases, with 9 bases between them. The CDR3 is CAWSVSASGELFF. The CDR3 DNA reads TGTGCCTGGAGTGTATCGGCTAGCGGGGAGCTGTTTTTT.

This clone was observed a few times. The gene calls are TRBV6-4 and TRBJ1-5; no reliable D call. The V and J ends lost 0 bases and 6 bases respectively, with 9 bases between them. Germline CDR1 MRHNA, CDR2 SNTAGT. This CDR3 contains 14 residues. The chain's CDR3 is CASSDSGEGQPQHF. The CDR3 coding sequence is TGTGCCAGCAGTGACTCCGGGGAGGGTCAGCCCCAGCATTTT.

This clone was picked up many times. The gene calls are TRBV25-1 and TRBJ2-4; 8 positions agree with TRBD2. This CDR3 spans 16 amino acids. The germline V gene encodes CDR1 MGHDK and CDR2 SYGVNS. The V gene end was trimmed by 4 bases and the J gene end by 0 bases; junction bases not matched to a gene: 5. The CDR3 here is CASSASLAGAKNIQYF. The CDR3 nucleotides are TGTGCCAGCAGTGCTTCCCTAGCGGGAGCCAAAAACATTCAGTACTTC.